These 28 T cell receptor beta chains originate from one sample sequenced in a study of tumor-infiltrating lymphocytes in primary liver carcinoma. Synthesis of TCR beta cDNA was carried out from 450 to 650 ng total RNA with a constant-region primer. Libraries for TCR beta were built through three nested multiplex PCR rounds, which together made up a slightly modified ARM-PCR procedure. In the first two PCR rounds, TRBV1-TRBV30 forward primers were paired with a C-beta reverse primer, and each round lasted approximately 9 cycles. TCRdb used MiXCR to reprocess the multiplex PCR reads, holding one entry per CDR3 protein. The sample has roughly 36,000 distinct CDR3 sequences, approximately 71% seen once. Co-extraction of RNA and DNA was performed on about 20-32 mg of unsorted bulk tissue. The sample was tumor-adjacent normal liver tissue. These receptors were obtained from a man in his forties with primary liver carcinoma and hepatitis B virus infection.

The rearrangement links TRBV12-3 or TRBV12-4 to TRBJ2-1; TRBD2 matches 12 bases. This CDR3 spans 14 amino acids. V shed 11 bases and J 10 bases; nucleotides not matched to a gene: 12. Here the CDR3 reads CACLSSGRAGEQFF. The CDR3 DNA reads TGTGCCTGCCTCTCTAGCGGGAGGGCCGGGGAGCAGTTCTTC.

The chain recombines TRBV11-3 with TRBJ1-5, with TRBD1 as a possible D gene (5 bases). CDR3 length equals 15 residues. Germline V gene lookup returns CDR1 SGHNT and CDR2 YENEEA. CDR3 DNA: TGTGCTAGCGGCTTTGATCTGGGGGTGGCTCAGCCCCAGCATTTT. Protein: CASGFDLGVAQPQHF.

A note on this clonotype: The junction shows a germline mismatch at one end, possibly a read error. The chain combines TRBV12-3 or TRBV12-4 with TRBJ2-7, with D possibly TRBD1 on 6 matching bases. This CDR3 is built from 12 residues. CDR3 DNA sequence: TGCACCAGCAGTGAGGGGGTTTACGAGCAGTACTTC. Amino acids: CTSSEGVYEQYF.

This clonotype is labeled medium-sized. The rearrangement links TRBV29-1 to TRBJ1-2; D perhaps matches TRBD1 (6 bases). This CDR3 is built from 12 residues. CDR1 SQVTM and CDR2 ANQGSEA come from the germline V gene. Deletions cut 3 bases from V and 8 bases from J, with 13 bases between. CDR3 sequence reads: CSVDSGVGGYTF. In DNA, the CDR3 is TGCAGCGTTGACTCAGGGGTAGGCGGCTACACCTTC.

Points on this clonotype: Given the absence of the conserved phenylalanine or tryptophan at the CDR3 end, a read error is likely. The J gene is TRBJ2-3, the V gene TRBV5-4; perhaps TRBD1 as D (5 bases). The germline V gene has CDR1 SGHNT and CDR2 YYREEE (reference sequence). The CDR3 totals 15 residues. The chain's CDR3 is CACSLAERGTDTQYY. The CDR3 nucleotides read TGTGCCTGCAGCTTGGCAGAAAGGGGTACAGATACGCAGTATTAT.

This clonotype was recorded once. The germline gene is not matched at one end of the junction; a read error may be the cause. V and J are TRBV12-3 or TRBV12-4 and TRBJ2-1; D may be TRBD1 (6 bases). CDR3 length: 15 amino acids. The CDR3 here is CARSLWGHLFNEHFF. In nucleotides, the CDR3 is TGTGCCAGAAGTTTATGGGGGCACCTGTTCAATGAGCATTTCTTC.

Turning to this clonotype: A much more abundant neighbour one base away suggests this may be a read error. The chain combines TRBV11-3 with TRBJ2-5; 8 bases are shared with TRBD2. This CDR3 has 13 amino acids. Germline assignment: CDR1 SGHNT and CDR2 YENEEA. CDR3 residues: CAIEGLGGGTQNF. In nucleotides, the CDR3 is TGTGCCATCGAGGGACTAGGTGGGGGGACCCAGAACTTC.

The chain carries TRBV28 and TRBJ2-7, with D perhaps TRBD2 (7 bases). The CDR3 is made up of 16 amino acids. V lost 1 base to trimming and J lost 5 bases, with 18 bases between them. In germline, CDR1 is MDHEN, CDR2 SYDVKM. CDR3 amino acids: CASSLFGQREAHEQYF. Written as DNA, the CDR3 is TGTGCCAGCAGTTTATTCGGACAGCGGGAAGCCCACGAGCAGTACTTC. The whole variable domain, filled in from reference TRBV28 and TRBJ2-7, reads DVKVTQSSRYLVKRTGEKVFLECVQDMDHENMFWYRQDPGLGLRLIYFSYDVKMKEKGDIPEGYSVSREKKERFSLILESASTNQTSMYLCASSLFGQREAHEQYFGPGTRLTVT.

J is TRBJ1-2 and V is TRBV29-1, with no clear D. Trimming left V 6 bases short and J 8 bases short, with 13 bases between. CDR3 size: 11 residues. CDR1 is SQVTM, CDR2 ANQGSEA, per germline. The CDR3 reads CSVARHGGYTF. The CDR3 bases are TGCAGCGTGGCCAGGCATGGCGGCTACACCTTC.

On this clonotype: The missing conserved phenylalanine or tryptophan at the end of this CDR3 makes a read error likely. This chain links TRBV6-6 with TRBJ2-6, with no clear D. Germline CDR1 MNHNY, CDR2 SVGAGI (reference sequence). CDR3 length: 17 amino acids. The CDR3 region has the DNA TGTGTCAGCAGTATACAAGGTTTTCCCTCTGGGGCCAACGTCCTGACTTTA. It translates to CVSSIQGFPSGANVLTL.

This clonotype appeared once. An end of the junction does not agree with germline; a read error may underlie this. The J gene is TRBJ2-7, the V gene TRBV28; D is possibly TRBD1 (6 bases). CDR1 and CDR2 (germline): MDHEN, SYDVKM. This CDR3 has 13 residues. Written as DNA, the CDR3 is TGTGCTAGCAGACCTGACAGGACCTACGAGCAATACTTC. As protein: CASRPDRTYEQYF.

A word on this clonotype: At one of its ends the junction is not consistent with the germline gene, which may arise from a read error. The chain employs TRBV11-2 and TRBJ2-6, with 8 bases lining up with TRBD1. CDR1 and CDR2 from the germline V gene are SGHAT and FQNNGV. This CDR3 has 21 amino acids. The CDR3 reads CTSSMGGDRGISLSGANVLTF. In DNA form, the CDR3 reads TGCACTAGCAGCATGGGGGGAGACAGGGGCATTTCCCTCTCTGGGGCCAACGTCCTGACTTTC.

Comments on this clonotype: A read error may account for a junction end that differs from germline. The chain carries TRBV6-1 and TRBJ1-1; 7 bases are shared with TRBD1. The CDR3 is made up of 17 amino acids. The germline gives CDR1 MNHNS, CDR2 SASEGT. The CDR3: CASSEGEGQGVNTETFF. CDR3 nucleotide sequence: TGTGCCAGCAGCGAAGGTGAAGGGCAGGGGGTTAACACTGAAACTTTCTTT.

Of note for this clonotype: Compared with germline, one end of the junction differs, possibly owing to a read error. The gene calls are TRBV4-3 and TRBJ2-5; D might be TRBD2 (5 bases). CDR1 and CDR2 from the germline V gene are LGHNA and YSLEER. The CDR3 covers 15 residues. CDR3 in DNA: TGCGCCAGTAGCCAAGGAGCGGCTATCCAAGGGACCCAGTACTTC. It specifies CASSQGAAIQGTQYF.

This clonotype was detected only a few times. An end of the junction does not agree with germline; a read error may underlie this. V gene TRBV4-1 combines with J gene TRBJ2-7; 7 bases are a match to TRBD2. From germline, CDR1 is MGHRA and CDR2 YSYEKL. The length of the CDR3 is 14 residues. CDR3 nucleotides: TGTGCCGGCAGTCATACTAGCGATTCCTACGAGCAGTACTTC. This sequence encodes CAGSHTSDSYEQYF.

Comment on this clonotype: This clone may be a read error of a much larger clone one base away. This rearrangement joins TRBV2 to TRBJ2-3; TRBD1 might be the D (5 bases). Germline lookup yields CDR1 SNHLY and CDR2 FYNNEI. The CDR3 totals 14 residues. V was pared by 3 bases and J by 4 bases, with 11 bases between. CDR3 nucleotides: TGTGCCAGCAGTGATAGGGGCAGGGCAGATACGCAGTATTTT. This translates into CASSDRGRADTQYF.

This chain links TRBV29-1 with TRBJ2-7; D perhaps matches TRBD2 (5 bases). Between the trimmed V and J ends, which lost 8 bases and 13 bases, there was a span of 27 bases. The CDR3 runs to 13 residues. Per germline, CDR1 SQVTM and CDR2 ANQGSEA. CDR3 residues: CSILLTRGSLPYF. The CDR3 region has the DNA TGCAGCATCCTACTAACGAGAGGGTCCCTACCTTACTTC.

As for this clonotype: This CDR3 is missing its conserved last phenylalanine or tryptophan, likely due to a read error. The rearrangement joins TRBV7-9 to TRBJ1-2, with 9 bases matching TRBD1. Germline CDR1 is SEHNR and CDR2 is FQNEAQ (reference sequence). The CDR3 length is 14 residues. J was trimmed by 6 bases and V by 10 bases; bases with no gene match: 12. The CDR3 spells CAIRWDRVFHGYTL. CDR3 in DNA: TGTGCCATCAGATGGGACAGGGTGTTTCATGGCTACACCCTC.

A word on this clonotype: One end of the junction does not line up with germline, which may come from a read error. This rearrangement joins TRBV6-5 to TRBJ2-3; no reliable D call. Germline V gene sequence: CDR1 MNHEY, CDR2 SVGAGI. The CDR3 totals 13 residues. The CDR3 DNA sequence: TGTACCAGCAGTCTCCTGAGCACAGATACGCAGTATTTT. It encodes CTSSLLSTDTQYF.

This clonotype was observed once. The junction departs from the called germline gene at one end, perhaps through a read error. The chain combines TRBV19 with TRBJ2-1; TRBD2 aligns across 10 bases. The CDR3 consists of 16 residues. CDR1 and CDR2 (germline): LNHDA, SQIVND (reference sequence). The CDR3 sequence is CASSIGGLACYNEHFF. The CDR3 coding sequence is TGTGCCAGTAGTATTGGGGGACTAGCGTGCTACAATGAGCATTTCTTC.

A word on this clonotype: This may arise from a read error, as a much more abundant clone is one base away. V usage is TRBV24-1 and J usage is TRBJ1-4; unclear D gene. Germline CDR1 KGHDR, CDR2 SFDVKD. This CDR3 has 13 residues. The CDR3 loop is CANSSTSNEKLFF. CDR3 in DNA: TGTGCCAACAGTTCTACTTCTAATGAAAAACTGTTTTTT.

Only a few counts were recorded for this clonotype. The CDR3 end shows no conserved phenylalanine or tryptophan, and so a read error is likely. The DNA is omitted, as the CDR3 cannot be located on it reliably, and the CDR3 follows TCRdb's listing. This rearrangement joins TRBV4-1 to TRBJ1-1; TRBD1, as called in the table, went unchecked against the DNA. Looked up from germline, CDR1 is MGHRA and CDR2 is YSYEKL. The CDR3 is 15 amino acids long, termini counted. The CDR3 here is CASSHPDRLSTEAFC.

This clonotype was observed at least ten times. V usage is TRBV30 and J usage is TRBJ1-1; no clear D gene. Trimming removed 0 bases from V and 5 bases from J, with 7 bases in between. Germline V gene data show CDR1 as GTSNPN and CDR2 as SVGIG (reference sequence). The CDR3 is 12 amino acids. The CDR3 DNA reads as TGTGCCTGGAGTGTATTGGGGACTGAAGCTTTCTTT. It specifies CAWSVLGTEAFF. Full variable domain (remainder filled in from reference TRBV30 and TRBJ1-1): SQTIHQWPATLVQPVGSPLSLECTVEGTSNPNLYWYRQAAGRGLQLLFYSVGIGQISSEVPQNLSASRPQDRQFILSSKKLLLSDSGFYLCAWSVLGTEAFFGQGTRLTVV.

The V call is TRBV7-9, the J call TRBJ1-4; possibly TRBD1 for D (5 bases). The germline gives CDR1 SEHNR, CDR2 FQNEAQ (reference sequence). This CDR3 has 14 residues. V lost 7 bases and J 7 bases, leaving 16 bases between the germline ends. The CDR3 nucleotides read TGTGCCAGCACCCTCGGGACGGCTATTGAAAAACTGTTTTTT. Its protein product is CASTLGTAIEKLFF.

Of note for this clonotype: A junction end diverges from the germline sequence, so it may reflect a read error. The chain carries TRBV12-3 or TRBV12-4 and TRBJ1-3; D uncertain. The CDR3 loop spans 16 amino acids. The CDR3 sequence: CASNLARELSGNTIYF. CDR3 nucleotides: TGTGCCAGCAATTTAGCGAGGGAACTCTCTGGAAACACAATATATTTT.

By share, this clonotype counts as medium-sized. CDR3 nucleotides: TGCGCCAGCAGCCAAGAGGGGTATAGAAACACCATATATTTT. Its translation is CASSQEGYRNTIYF. The chain has TRBV4-3 and TRBJ1-3; D is unresolved. There are 14 residues in the CDR3. V was pared by 0 bases and J by 5 bases, with 8 bases between. The germline CDR1 and CDR2 sequences are LGHNA and YSLEER.

The sample holds a few counts of this clonotype. The chain links TRBV29-1 to TRBJ2-3; D possibly corresponds to TRBD2 (5 bases). Germline CDR1 reads SQVTM; CDR2 reads ANQGSEA. V lost 7 bases, J lost 5 bases, and 19 bases lay in between. This CDR3 comprises 14 residues. As DNA, the CDR3 is TGCAGCGCCGGGGTGGGAGCCGGCATAGATACGCAGTATTTT. Amino acids: CSAGVGAGIDTQYF.

On this clonotype: Relative to the germline gene, one junction end is altered; a read error may explain this. This chain links TRBV29-1 with TRBJ2-7, with no clear D. CDR1 is SQVTM, CDR2 ANQGSEA, per germline. The CDR3 loop spans 13 amino acids. This CDR3 is CTVEDHSSYEQYF. CDR3 nucleotides: TGCACCGTTGAAGATCACAGCTCCTACGAACAGTACTTC.